These T cell receptor beta chains were read from a single sample in a study of long-term antiretroviral therapy in people with HIV. Assay used: immunoSEQ multiplex PCR; TCRdb lists only in-frame clones, some missing. Here the sample spans more than 20,000 clones, about nine tenths being singletons. The sequenced sample was unsorted PBMCs, obtained 1.8 years before starting antiretroviral therapy. These receptors all stem from a man between 50 and 59 years old with HIV. Each CDR3 is given with its conserved first and last residue. A D gene is named only where the DNA matches it firmly. Expanded clones are given a class, and other clones once, few, many or no size at all.

>.|TRBV6-5|TRBJ2-5|.
TGTGCCAGCAGTTACTCCCTTCTTACTCAAGAGACCCAGTACTTC
CASSYSLLTQETQYF
>.|TRBV5-8|TRBJ1-1|.
TGTGCCAGCAACGACCAGAGGGGCACTGAAGCTTTCTTT
CASNDQRGTEAFF
>.|TRBV9|TRBJ2-3|.
TGTGCCAGCAGCGTAGCTCGTGCCAGAAGCACAGATACGCAGTATTTT
CASSVARARSTDTQYF
>TRBD1|TRBV4-3|TRBJ2-3|.
TGCGCCAGCAGCCAAGATTGGGGACAGGGCACAGATACGCAGTATTTT
CASSQDWGQGTDTQYF
>TRBD2|TRBV2|TRBJ2-3|.
TGTGCCACCAGGGACTACTACACAGATACGCAGTATTTT
CATRDYYTDTQYF
>TRBD2|TRBV27|TRBJ2-4|.
TGTGCCAGCAGTTTATTCCCCTCAGCGGGAGAATCCAAAAACATTCAGTACTTC
CASSLFPSAGESKNIQYF
>.|TRBV19|TRBJ2-1|once
TGTGCCAGTAGTATATGGAACTACAATGAGCAGTTCTTC
CASSIWNYNEQFF
>.|TRBV4-1|TRBJ2-7|.
TGCGCCAGCAGCCCGACGGGGAGGGGGGCCCACGAGCAGTACTTC
CASSPTGRGAHEQYF
>TRBD1|TRBV19|TRBJ2-5|.
TGTGCCAGTAGTATCGCAGGGGGCCAAGAGACCCAGTACTTC
CASSIAGGQETQYF
>TRBD1|TRBV5-1|TRBJ2-3|.
TGCGCCAGCAGTCCCGGGACAGGGGCCGGAGATACGCAGTATTTT
CASSPGTGAGDTQYF
>TRBD1|TRBV2|TRBJ2-2|.
TGTGCCAGCAGGGGACAGCCGAACACCGGGGAGCTGTTTTTT
CASRGQPNTGELFF
>.|TRBV7-6|TRBJ2-5|.
TGTGCCAGCAGCTTGACCGGACAGCAAGAGACCCAGTACTTC
CASSLTGQQETQYF
>.|TRBV27|TRBJ2-3|.
TGTGCCAGCAGTATGTGGGGTAGCACAGATACGCAGTATTTT
CASSMWGSTDTQYF
>TRBD1|TRBV23-1|TRBJ1-3|.
TGCGCCAGCAACCCACAGGGGAACTCTGGAAACACCATATATTTT
CASNPQGNSGNTIYF
>TRBD1|TRBV5-1|TRBJ1-1|.
TGCGCCAGCAGCTTATACAGGGGGATCGAGGAAGCTTTCTTT
CASSLYRGIEEAFF
>.|TRBV5-1|TRBJ1-1|.
TGCGCCAGCACCTTCATCGGGGATAACACTGAAGCTTTCTTT
CASTFIGDNTEAFF
>.|TRBV5-1|TRBJ2-7|.
TGCGCCAGCAGCTTGGGGCTCACCTACGAGCAGTACTTC
CASSLGLTYEQYF
>TRBD2|TRBV7-3|TRBJ2-3|.
TGTGCCAGCAGACGGGAGGTTGGCGATACGCAGTATTTT
CASRREVGDTQYF